These 14 T cell receptor beta chains came from one sample sequenced in a study of cytomegalovirus exposure and HLA in healthy donors. Vbeta (60) and Jbeta (13) primers were used in the PCR. Produced via immunoSEQ multiplex PCR; TCRdb's table is partial and in-frame only. The sample carries tens of thousands of clones, about 82% recorded once. The material sequenced was PBMCs. These receptors originate from a man aged 25-45 years in good health and CMV-seronegative.

This clone appeared a single time. The chain couples TRBV21-1 to TRBJ1-1. TRBV21-1 is assigned pseudogene status. CDR3 length: 17 residues. The CDR3 loop is CASSKVLPSGLWAEAFF. In DNA form, the CDR3 reads TGTGCCAGCAGCAAAGTCCTCCCTTCGGGGTTGTGGGCTGAAGCTTTCTTT.

The chain couples TRBV9 to TRBJ2-3, with 9 positions matching TRBD2. This CDR3 is built from 16 residues. Looked up from germline, CDR1 is SGDLS and CDR2 is YYNGEE. V shed 4 bases and J 2 bases; nucleotides not matched to a gene: 8. The DNA for the CDR3 is TGTGCCAGCAGCCTAGGTGCTAGCGGGGTCACAGATACGCAGTATTTT. The encoded protein is CASSLGASGVTDTQYF.

The rearrangement joins TRBV7-2 to TRBJ1-2; 8 bases line up with TRBD1. The CDR3 has 16 amino acids. The trim removed 4 bases at V and 4 bases at J, leaving 11 bases unmatched. Germline CDR1 SGHTA, CDR2 FQGNSA. The CDR3: CASSSPGRGRGYGYTF. CDR3 in DNA: TGTGCCAGCAGCTCCCCGGGCAGGGGGCGCGGCTATGGCTACACCTTC.

This clone was recorded only once. V is TRBV6-5 and J is TRBJ2-7, with D tentatively TRBD2 (6 bases). The germline CDR1 and CDR2 sequences are MNHEY and SVGAGI. This CDR3 is built from 14 residues. Trimming took off 7 bases at V and 3 bases at J, with 16 bases between the two ends. The CDR3 reads CASKKEGLFYEQYF. CDR3 nucleotide sequence: TGTGCCAGCAAAAAGGAGGGACTGTTCTACGAGCAGTACTTC.

The rearrangement joins TRBV27 to TRBJ2-1; possible D gene TRBD2, 6 bases. The V end was cut by 6 bases, the J end by 4 bases, with 19 bases between. Germline CDR1 is MNHEY and CDR2 is SMNVEV (reference sequence). This CDR3 has 16 amino acids. CDR3 amino acids: CASRLTSNLPYNEQFF. The CDR3 DNA sequence: TGTGCCAGCAGACTTACTAGCAATCTGCCTTACAATGAGCAGTTCTTC.

V usage is TRBV2 and J usage is TRBJ2-1; D call uncertain. Germline CDR1 and CDR2: SNHLY and FYNNEI. V gave up 6 bases and J gave up 6 bases, with 15 bases separating them. The CDR3 is 14 residues long. CDR3 nucleotides: TGTGCCAGCAGCTCCGTGGTAGCCCTCAATGAGCAGTTCTTC. Amino acids: CASSSVVALNEQFF.

The V call is TRBV30, the J call TRBJ2-2, with D perhaps matching TRBD2 (7 bases). V was shortened by 0 bases and J by 5 bases, with 22 bases between the two germline ends. Germline-derived CDR1 and CDR2 are GTSNPN and SVGIG (reference sequence). CDR3 size: 18 residues. The CDR3 here is CAWSVLGGRAPRTGELFF. The CDR3 bases are TGTGCCTGGAGTGTACTAGGGGGGAGGGCCCCGAGGACCGGGGAGCTGTTTTTT.

This chain uses TRBV7-9 with TRBJ1-4; a possible D gene is TRBD1 (6 bases). V was pared by 4 bases and J by 6 bases, with 9 bases between. The germline CDR1 and CDR2 sequences are SEHNR and FQNEAQ (reference sequence). CDR3 size: 13 residues. CDR3 DNA: TGTGCCAGCAGCTCCACAGGGTATGAAAAACTGTTTTTT. Amino acid sequence: CASSSTGYEKLFF.

This clone showed up just a few times. The chain combines TRBV7-6 with TRBJ1-2; 7 bases fit TRBD1. The J segment lost 6 bases and the V segment lost 5 bases, leaving 6 bases of the junction unmatched. CDR1 and CDR2 (germline): SGHVS, FNYEAQ. The CDR3 contains 13 residues. This chain's CDR3 is CASSANRGDGYTF. Here the CDR3 DNA reads TGTGCCAGCAGCGCAAACAGGGGTGATGGCTACACCTTC.

This clone was seen just once. The junction and the germline gene differ at one end; a read error may be behind it. The J gene is TRBJ2-7, the V gene TRBV27; TRBD2 might be the D (5 bases). Germline CDR1 is MNHEY and CDR2 is SMNVEV (reference sequence). The CDR3 loop spans 16 amino acids. DNA for the CDR3: TGTGCCAGCAGTTTATATCGCGTGAGGAGGTCCTACGCGCAGTACTTC. Protein: CASSLYRVRRSYAQYF.

The table lists this clone with a few counts. The genes are TRBV30 and TRBJ2-7; D may be TRBD2 (6 bases). There are 14 residues in the CDR3. Germline assignment: CDR1 GTSNPN and CDR2 SVGIG (reference sequence). Trimming pared 0 bases from V and 6 bases from J, leaving 15 bases between. The DNA for the CDR3 is TGTGCCTGGAGTGTACTTGGCGGGAATATCGAGCAGTACTTC. It translates to CAWSVLGGNIEQYF. The full variable domain, rest sourced from reference TRBV30 and TRBJ2-7, is SQTIHQWPATLVQPVGSPLSLECTVEGTSNPNLYWYRQAAGRGLQLLFYSVGIGQISSEVPQNLSASRPQDRQFILSSKKLLLSDSGFYLCAWSVLGGNIEQYFGPGTRLTVT.

The V gene is TRBV6-5, the J gene TRBJ2-1, with 7 bases aligning to TRBD1. Trimming removed 4 bases from V and 9 bases from J; junction bases left unmatched: 12. The germline CDR1 and CDR2 sequences are MNHEY and SVGAGI. CDR3 length equals 15 residues. CDR3 protein: CASSLGQGVFGEQFF. In DNA, the CDR3 is TGTGCCAGCAGTTTGGGGCAGGGGGTTTTTGGTGAGCAGTTCTTC.

A single count supports this clone. This chain joins TRBV4-1 and TRBJ2-7, with 7 bases that match TRBD1. After removal of 0 bases from V and 5 bases from J, the junction contained 7 bases not matched to a gene. CDR3 length: 15 residues. The germline V gene has CDR1 MGHRA and CDR2 YSYEKL. This CDR3 reads CASSQDEGASDEQYF. CDR3 DNA: TGCGCCAGCAGCCAAGATGAGGGGGCATCGGACGAGCAGTACTTC.

The chain recombines TRBV2 with TRBJ2-7, with 9 nucleotides matching TRBD2. This CDR3 comprises 16 residues. Per germline, CDR1 SNHLY and CDR2 FYNNEI. V lost 2 bases and J lost 2; bases outside the gene matches: 7. CDR3 bases: TGTGCCAGCAGTGAATCGGCTAGCGGGGCCCCCTACGAGCAGTACTTC. This encodes CASSESASGAPYEQYF.